This T cell receptor beta chain was documented in a study of cytomegalovirus exposure and HLA in healthy donors. Looking at the study overall: Inside one of the first data releases sat around 85 million unique TCRs taken from HLA-typed donors.

At sampling all donors were nominally healthy, likely with unrecorded immune exposures. Study-level findings and limits: Prediction of most subjects' HLA-A and HLA-B alleles by TCR beta sequences was reportedly accurate.

Germline V lookup: CDR1 MNHNS, CDR2 SASEGT. V was pared by 5 bases and J by 0 bases, with 3 bases of the junction left unmatched. The CDR3 contains 15 residues. Primers: 60 Vbeta forward and 13 Jbeta reverse. Some clones are missing from TCRdb's copy, which holds only in-frame ones; the method was immunoSEQ multiplex PCR. The sample shows roughly 120,000 clones, about two thirds of them seen only once. Comments on this clone: Its antigen is still unknown.

The specimen sequenced was PBMCs. This chain joins TRBV6-1 and TRBJ2-5, with 10 bases that match TRBD2. This sequence was found in a woman in her 40s in good health and CMV-seropositive. The CDR3 bases are TGTGCCAGCAGTTCTAGCGGGGGAGACCAAGAGACCCAGTACTTC. Residues: CASSSSGGDQETQYF.